A single sample gave rise to the 21 T cell receptor beta chains below, sequenced in a study of regulatory T cells in long-lasting Graves disease. Library construction for TCR beta used iRepertoire HTBI primers and Arm-PCR of CDR3 regions. In TCRdb, the multiplex PCR reads were re-called with MiXCR into one record per CDR3 protein. The sample records fewer than 550,000 distinct CDR3 sequences, 16% being singletons. Specified time point: newly diagnosed GD, antithyroid drugs for less than 3 months. Construction of the TCR library relied on RNA isolated from PBMCs. The sample was also linked to a second study, of T cells in Graves' hyperthyroidism and ophthalmopathy.

Specimen: peripheral blood mononuclear cells (PBMCs), collected at new diagnosis, from a patient treated with antithyroid drugs. These receptors all come from a woman in her late teens or twenties with Graves disease.

This clonotype was counted between two and nine times. The chain couples TRBV6-2 or TRBV6-3 to TRBJ2-1, with D possibly TRBD2 on 7 matching bases. Germline values: CDR1 MNHEY, CDR2 SVGEGT. The ends were cut back, 7 bases at V and 2 bases at J, with 18 bases in the middle. The CDR3 extends over 16 amino acids. The CDR3 nucleotides are TGTGCCAGCATATTCGGGGGGCAGGGGACCTACAATGAGCAGTTCTTC. This gives the protein CASIFGGQGTYNEQFF.

The J gene is TRBJ2-5, the V gene TRBV30; TRBD2 aligns across 10 bases. CDR1 and CDR2 from the germline V gene are GTSNPN and SVGIG (reference sequence). Germline trimming cut 3 bases from V and 7 bases from J; bases unmatched to any gene: 2. This CDR3 comprises 12 residues. The CDR3 nucleotides read TGTGCCTGGAGGAGCGGGAGGGCGACCCAGTACTTC. Amino acids: CAWRSGRATQYF.

This clonotype was picked up many times. This clone may be a read error of a much larger clone one base away. The chain is built from TRBV28 and TRBJ2-5, with D perhaps TRBD2 (5 bases). V was shortened by 6 bases and J by 2 bases, with 16 bases between the two germline ends. The CDR3 is 15 residues long. Germline CDR1 reads MDHEN; CDR2 reads SYDVKM. In DNA, the CDR3 is TGTGCCAGCAGCCCCGAGGGAGCGGTACAAGAGACCCAGTACTTC. Protein product: CASSPEGAVQETQYF.

This clonotype was detected a few times. An end of the junction does not agree with germline; a read error may underlie this. The rearrangement uses TRBV7-8 and TRBJ1-1; D is ambiguous. Germline V CDR1 and CDR2: SGHVS, FQNEAQ. There are 15 residues in the CDR3. The CDR3 spells CASSLDGRMNAEAFF. DNA of the CDR3: TGTGCCAGCAGCTTGGACGGAAGGATGAACGCTGAAGCTTTCTTT. Together with reference TRBV7-8 and TRBJ1-1, the CDR3 gives the full variable domain: GAGVSQSPRYKVAKRGQDVALRCDPISGHVSLFWYQQALGQGPEFLTYFQNEAQLDKSGLPSDRFFAERPEGSVSTLKIQRTQQEDSAVYLCASSLDGRMNAEAFFGQGTRLTVV.

This clonotype was recorded many times. J is TRBJ2-3 and V is TRBV20-1; 11 bases fit TRBD2. This CDR3 region has 15 residues. V gave up 3 bases and J gave up 3 bases; unmatched junction bases: 5. Germline CDR1 is DFQATT and CDR2 is SNEGSKA (reference sequence). DNA for the CDR3: TGCAGTGCTAGCGTACTAGCGGGAGTGACAGATACGCAGTATTTT. Amino acid sequence: CSASVLAGVTDTQYF.

There are many counts of this clonotype. The chain uses TRBV7-2 and TRBJ2-7; 10 bases match TRBD2. In germline, CDR1 is SGHTA, CDR2 FQGNSA. V was pared by 1 base and J by 3 bases, with 3 bases of the junction left unmatched. The CDR3 consists of 15 residues. The CDR3 DNA reads as TGTGCCAGCAGCTTAGTAAGCGGGAGGGACTACGAGCAGTACTTC. Translation: CASSLVSGRDYEQYF.

This clonotype was counted at least ten times. The chain employs TRBV30 and TRBJ1-1, with TRBD1 as a possible D gene (6 bases). Germline V gives CDR1 GTSNPN, CDR2 SVGIG (reference sequence). The CDR3 runs 13 residues. V shed 2 bases and J shed 11 bases, with 18 bases lying between them. CDR3 loop: CAWSRASNRAAFF. The DNA of the CDR3 is TGTGCCTGGAGTAGGGCCTCGAACAGGGCCGCTTTCTTT.

This clonotype was seen many times. V gene TRBV27 combines with J gene TRBJ2-7; 7 positions match TRBD2. This CDR3 spans 13 amino acids. Trimming at V came to 9 bases and at J to 4 bases, leaving 9 bases not matched to a gene. CDR1 is MNHEY, CDR2 SMNVEV, per germline (reference sequence). The CDR3 nucleotides are TGTGCCAGTAGATCTAGCGGAGAGTACGAGCAGTACTTC. Translated: CASRSSGEYEQYF.

The chain recombines TRBV6-2 or TRBV6-3 with TRBJ2-2; D is possibly TRBD1 (6 bases). CDR1 and CDR2 (germline): MNHEY, SVGEGT. V dropped 2 bases and J dropped 5 bases, with 6 bases sitting between them. The CDR3 length is 13 residues. For the CDR3, the DNA is TGTGCCAGCAGTTACGGGACAACCGGGGAGCTGTTTTTT. This encodes CASSYGTTGELFF.

This clonotype has a count of ten or more. The chain has TRBV9 and TRBJ2-1; TRBD2 might be the D (6 bases). V lost 1 base and J lost 4, with 18 bases in between. This CDR3 region has 17 residues. In germline, CDR1 is SGDLS, CDR2 YYNGEE. CDR3 protein: CASSVKGGGTNYNEQFF. The CDR3 DNA reads as TGTGCCAGCAGCGTAAAGGGAGGCGGGACGAATTACAATGAGCAGTTCTTC.

The table lists this clonotype with a few counts. The chain is built from TRBV20-1 and TRBJ2-2; D possibly uses TRBD1 or TRBD2 (7 bases each). Trimming removed 1 base from V and 2 bases from J, with 35 bases in between. The CDR3 consists of 23 residues. From germline, CDR1 is DFQATT and CDR2 SNEGSKA (reference sequence). Here the CDR3 DNA reads TGCAGTGCTAGAGCCAGGGGGGGACTGGTTCCGACGACACACCCCCGAAACACCGGGGAGCTGTTTTTT. This encodes CSARARGGLVPTTHPRNTGELFF.

This clonotype was seen a handful of times. The V and J genes are TRBV29-1 and TRBJ1-2, with 9 bases matching TRBD1. CDR1 and CDR2 from the germline V gene are SQVTM and ANQGSEA. Germline trimming cut 6 bases from V and 7 bases from J; bases unmatched to any gene: 6. The CDR3 extends over 12 amino acids. In DNA, the CDR3 is TGCAGCGTCCGAACAGGGGGCTTTGGCTACACCTTC. The encoded protein is CSVRTGGFGYTF.

This clonotype was seen ten or more times. This chain joins TRBV29-1 and TRBJ2-5, with TRBD2 identical over 9 bases. CDR1 SQVTM and CDR2 ANQGSEA come from the germline V gene. The ends lost 4 bases at V and 0 bases at J; junction bases unmatched: 6. There are 15 residues in the CDR3. The CDR3 sequence is CSVVWASGNQETQYF. CDR3 coding DNA: TGCAGCGTTGTTTGGGCTAGCGGGAACCAAGAGACCCAGTACTTC.

This clonotype has a handful of counts. The CDR3 sequence: CSATFLVGQETQYF. CDR3 bases: TGCAGCGCCACTTTTTTGGTGGGGCAAGAGACCCAGTACTTC. The rearrangement joins TRBV29-1 to TRBJ2-5; D is unresolved. The ends were cut back, 7 bases at V and 2 bases at J, with 17 bases in the middle. Germline V lookup: CDR1 SQVTM, CDR2 ANQGSEA. The length of the CDR3 is 14 residues.

The chain has TRBV30 and TRBJ2-3; TRBD2 agrees at 8 bases. J gave up 5 bases and V 2 bases, and 3 bases lay outside the gene matches. This CDR3 is built from 13 residues. Per germline, CDR1 GTSNPN and CDR2 SVGIG (reference sequence). CDR3 residues: CAWSRAGGDTQYF. The CDR3 coding sequence is TGTGCCTGGAGTAGGGCGGGAGGAGATACGCAGTATTTT.

The chain links TRBV9 to TRBJ1-1; D not certain. V lost 0 bases and J 3 bases, leaving 6 bases between the germline ends. The CDR3 spans 13 residues. Per germline, CDR1 SGDLS and CDR2 YYNGEE. The CDR3 coding sequence is TGTGCCAGCAGCGTAGTCGGGGACACTGAAGCTTTCTTT. It codes for CASSVVGDTEAFF.

Many counts were recorded for this clonotype. The chain combines TRBV5-7 with TRBJ1-2; D is possibly TRBD1 (6 bases). TRBV5-7 is flagged as an ORF with uncertain function. V was cut by 3 bases and J by 8 bases, with 23 bases left in between. This CDR3 is built from 16 residues. The CDR3 nucleotides are TGTGCCAGCAGCTCGGCGCTAGGGGGTCTCTCTCGGGGCTACACCTTC. Its translation is CASSSALGGLSRGYTF.

There are a few counts of this clonotype. This sequence joins TRBV29-1 and TRBJ2-7; 9 positions agree with TRBD1. The V and J ends lost 3 bases and 1 base, in that order; junction bases with no gene match: 4. The CDR3 is 14 residues long. CDR1 is SQVTM, CDR2 ANQGSEA, per germline. The CDR3: CSVDIGTGSYEQYF. DNA of the CDR3: TGCAGCGTTGATATAGGGACAGGGTCCTACGAGCAGTACTTC.

This clonotype has a count of ten or more. The chain uses TRBV12-3 or TRBV12-4 and TRBJ2-5; D is unclear. The ends were cut back, 3 bases at V and 5 bases at J, with 16 bases in the middle. This CDR3 has 15 amino acids. In nucleotides, the CDR3 is TGTGCCAGCAGTTTCACTTTTGGGGTAGAGGAGACCCAGTACTTC. This codes for CASSFTFGVEETQYF.

The sample holds a few counts of this clonotype. The chain is built from TRBV15 and TRBJ2-7; no clear D gene. Germline CDR1 is LNHNV and CDR2 is YYDKDF (reference sequence). Trimming pared 0 bases from V and 4 bases from J, leaving 7 bases between. CDR3 length: 13 amino acids. DNA of the CDR3: TGTGCCACCAGCAGAGAAGTCCTGTACGAGCAGTACTTC. Its translation is CATSREVLYEQYF.

This clonotype was found a few times. V usage is TRBV7-3 and J usage is TRBJ2-3; weak D call: TRBD2 (5 bases). V lost 5 bases, J lost 8 bases, and 20 bases lay in between. Germline V CDR1 and CDR2: SGHTA, FQGTGA. The CDR3 is 15 amino acids. The CDR3 is CASSVGLEWRVTQYF. As DNA, the CDR3 is TGTGCCAGCAGCGTAGGACTCGAGTGGCGAGTTACGCAGTATTTT.